Sequencing of this T cell receptor (beta chain) was carried out in a study of blood T cell repertoires in COVID-19. In the study overall: The study drew acute and convalescent COVID-19 samples from the United States, Italy and Spain. Sources were T cells, B-cell-depleted T cells, or PBMCs; the material itself was cDNA or gDNA.

Authors' analysis steps: Reference gene primer amplification gave estimated nucleated cell counts. The method was immunoSEQ multiplex PCR; TCRdb's version includes in-frame clones alone and lacks a portion of them. Clone size and V and J calls were adopted from that table, with D and trimming inferred from the DNA. This table has approximately 240,000 clones, more than 65% appearing once. This CDR3 is built from 13 residues. Germline V gives CDR1 SEHNR, CDR2 FQNEAQ (reference sequence). The V call is TRBV7-9, the J call TRBJ2-2; 7 nucleotides match TRBD1. This sequence originates from a woman aged 25 to 45 who had recovered from COVID-19. The sequenced sample was peripheral blood. CDR3: CAGTEANTGELFF. The CDR3 nucleotides read TGTGCGGGGACAGAGGCCAACACCGGGGAGCTGTTTTTT.